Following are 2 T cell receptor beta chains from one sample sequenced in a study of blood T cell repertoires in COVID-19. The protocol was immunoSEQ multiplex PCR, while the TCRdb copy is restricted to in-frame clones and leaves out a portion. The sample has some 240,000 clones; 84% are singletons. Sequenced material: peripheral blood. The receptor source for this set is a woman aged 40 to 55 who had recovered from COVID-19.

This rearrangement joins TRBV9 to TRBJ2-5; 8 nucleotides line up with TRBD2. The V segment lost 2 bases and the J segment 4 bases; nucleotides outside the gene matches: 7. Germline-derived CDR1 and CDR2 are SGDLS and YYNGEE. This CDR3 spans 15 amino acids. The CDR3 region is CASSVRGGRGETQYF. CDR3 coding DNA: TGTGCCAGCAGCGTCCGGGGGGGCCGTGGAGAGACCCAGTACTTC.

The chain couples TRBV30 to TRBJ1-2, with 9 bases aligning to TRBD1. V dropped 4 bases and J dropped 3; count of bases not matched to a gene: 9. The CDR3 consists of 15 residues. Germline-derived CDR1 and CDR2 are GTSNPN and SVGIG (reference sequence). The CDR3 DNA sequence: TGTGCCTGGAATCTCCCGGACAGGGGACACTATGGCTACACCTTC. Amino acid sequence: CAWNLPDRGHYGYTF.